This TCR beta chain stems from a study of blood T cell repertoires in COVID-19. Study overall: Italy, Spain and the United States were the sources of the convalescent and acute COVID-19 samples. PBMCs, B-cell-depleted T cells, or T cells were the source of the cDNA or gDNA that made up the material.

The CDR3 is 13 residues long. V lost 0 bases to trimming and J lost 5 bases, with 9 bases between them. Per the germline V gene, CDR1 is SGHRS and CDR2 is YFSETQ. How the authors handled the data: Reference gene primer amplification gave estimated nucleated cell counts. Profiling relied on immunoSEQ multiplex PCR, and the TCRdb table lists in-frame clones only, not all of them. V and J calls plus clone size are reproduced from that table; the DNA served to infer D and trimming. The sample records about 300,000 clones, more than 75% being singletons. This TCR was sampled from a man aged 70-80 years with acute or convalescent COVID-19. V is TRBV5-1 and J is TRBJ2-7; TRBD1 might be the D (5 bases). Sequenced input: peripheral blood. CDR3 in amino acids: CASSLGGLNEQYF. CDR3 nucleotide sequence: TGCGCCAGCAGCTTGGGGGGCCTGAACGAGCAGTACTTC.